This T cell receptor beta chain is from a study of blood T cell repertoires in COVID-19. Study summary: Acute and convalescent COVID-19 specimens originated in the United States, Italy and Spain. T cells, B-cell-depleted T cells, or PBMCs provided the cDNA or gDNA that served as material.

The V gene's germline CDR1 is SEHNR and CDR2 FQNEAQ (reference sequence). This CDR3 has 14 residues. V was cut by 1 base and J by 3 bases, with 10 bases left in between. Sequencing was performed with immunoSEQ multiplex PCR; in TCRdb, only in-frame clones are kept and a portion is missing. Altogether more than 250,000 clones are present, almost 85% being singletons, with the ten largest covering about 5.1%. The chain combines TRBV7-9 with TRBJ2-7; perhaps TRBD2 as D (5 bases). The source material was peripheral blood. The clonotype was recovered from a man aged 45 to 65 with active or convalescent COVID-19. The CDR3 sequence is CASSLGSGFYEQYF. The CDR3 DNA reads TGTGCCAGCAGCTTAGGGTCGGGGTTCTACGAGCAGTACTTC.